This T cell receptor (beta chain) originates from a study of blood T cell repertoires in COVID-19. Study overall: Sources were T cells, B-cell-depleted T cells, or PBMCs; the material itself was cDNA or gDNA.

The protocol was immunoSEQ multiplex PCR, while the TCRdb copy is restricted to in-frame clones and leaves out a portion. Of some 390,000 clones in the sample, around 89% were seen once. The V gene's germline CDR1 is SNHLY and CDR2 FYNNEI. The CDR3 loop spans 14 amino acids. With 7 bases clipped from V and 8 bases from J, the junction kept 7 bases outside the gene matches. Donors were grouped by their self-reported clinical history. Symptom resolution, clearance, or two negative PCRs marked donors in Cohort 3 as recovered. The rearrangement joins TRBV2 to TRBJ1-4; 10 bases agree with TRBD1. Sequencing used PBMCs or T cells enriched from blood (not recorded which). This TCR was sampled from a man aged 30-40 years who had recovered from COVID-19. CDR3 residues: CASIKDRGYEKLFF. In nucleotides, the CDR3 is TGTGCCAGCATCAAGGACAGGGGGTACGAAAAACTGTTTTTT.